This entry concerns a single T cell receptor beta chain. This sample is drawn from a study of siplizumab effects on memory and regulatory T cells. The CDR3 consists of 15 residues. Germline V gives CDR1 ENHRY, CDR2 SYGVKD. V was cut by 5 bases and J by 0 bases, with 10 bases left in between. Generated by immunoSEQ multiplex PCR, the TCRdb table keeps only in-frame clones and is missing some. In the table there are fewer than 120,000 clones, roughly 92% of which are singletons. This clonotype was sampled from a human donor in good health. The rearrangement joins TRBV10-3 to TRBJ2-2; a possible D gene is TRBD1 (6 bases). What was sequenced was CD4+ T cells sorted from blood. CDR3 residues: CAISRQETNTGELFF. The CDR3 nucleotides read TGTGCCATCAGTAGACAGGAAACGAACACCGGGGAGCTGTTTTTT.